The TCR beta chain under discussion was sequenced for a study of low-dose radiotherapy and immunotherapy resistance in tumors. The germline gives CDR1 SNHLY, CDR2 FYNNEI. The V end was cut by 7 bases, the J end by 7 bases, with 22 bases between. The CDR3 has 16 amino acids. There are many counts of this clonotype. Gene-specific TRAV and TRBV primers were used for first-strand cDNA, covering alpha and beta chains. PCR amplification of the TCRs was performed with Phusion for 15 to 25 PCR cycles, and it relied on a constant-region primer together with a V-primer adapter. MiXCR, applied by TCRdb to the reads, yields one record per CDR3 protein. The sample holds roughly 56,000 distinct CDR3 sequences; 23% are singletons and the top ten take approximately 6.7%. The time point here: after trial treatment. The treatment is: LDRT plus nivolumab, ipilimumab, low-dose cyclophosphamide and aspirin (RACIN trial).

Material: PBMCs, obtained after low-dose radiotherapy plus immunotherapy. V is TRBV2 and J is TRBJ1-4, with a possible D match to TRBD1 (6 bases). The origin of this receptor is a male donor with prostate cancer. CDR3 protein: CASTPSSGAVPEKLFF. The CDR3 region has the DNA TGTGCCAGCACCCCTTCCTCAGGGGCTGTACCTGAAAAACTGTTTTTT.